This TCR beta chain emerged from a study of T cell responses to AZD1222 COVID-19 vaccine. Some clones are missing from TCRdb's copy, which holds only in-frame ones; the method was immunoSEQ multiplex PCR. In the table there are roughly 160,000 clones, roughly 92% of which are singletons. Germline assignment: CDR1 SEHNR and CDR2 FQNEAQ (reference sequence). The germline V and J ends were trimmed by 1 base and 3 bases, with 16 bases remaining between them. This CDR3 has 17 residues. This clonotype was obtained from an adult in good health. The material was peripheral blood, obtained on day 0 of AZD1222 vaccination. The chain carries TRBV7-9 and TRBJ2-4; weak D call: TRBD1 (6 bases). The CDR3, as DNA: TGTGCCAGCAGCTTAGGGACAGCTCCTTTAGACAAAAACATTCAGTACTTC. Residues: CASSLGTAPLDKNIQYF.